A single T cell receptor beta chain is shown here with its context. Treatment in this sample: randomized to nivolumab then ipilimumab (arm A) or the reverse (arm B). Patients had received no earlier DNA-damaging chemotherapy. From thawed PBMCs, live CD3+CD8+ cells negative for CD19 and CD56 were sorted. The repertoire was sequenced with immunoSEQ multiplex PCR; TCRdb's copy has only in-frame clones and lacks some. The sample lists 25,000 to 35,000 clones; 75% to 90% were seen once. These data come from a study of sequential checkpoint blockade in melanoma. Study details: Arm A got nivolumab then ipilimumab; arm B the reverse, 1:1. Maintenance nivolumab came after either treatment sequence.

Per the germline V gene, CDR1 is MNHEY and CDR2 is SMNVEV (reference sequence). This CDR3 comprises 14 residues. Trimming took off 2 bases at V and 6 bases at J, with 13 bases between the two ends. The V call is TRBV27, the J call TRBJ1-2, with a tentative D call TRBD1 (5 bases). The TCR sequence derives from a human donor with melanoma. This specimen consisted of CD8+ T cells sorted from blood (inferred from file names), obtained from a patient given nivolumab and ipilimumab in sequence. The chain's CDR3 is CASSLIQGRDGYTF. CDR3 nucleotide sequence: TGTGCCAGCAGTTTAATCCAGGGAAGGGATGGCTACACCTTC.